The next 30 T cell receptor beta chains were all read from a single sample in a study of Graves' ophthalmopathy and Graves' hyperthyroidism. RNA transcripts were the source from which TCR beta CDR3 regions were amplified. In the first round, RT-PCR was carried out with HTBI primers, and a multiplex PCR formed the second round. TCRdb re-analysed the multiplex PCR reads in MiXCR, keeping a single row per CDR3 protein. The data hold over 45,000 distinct CDR3 sequences, with about 50% observed a single time. Sequenced material: peripheral blood. The receptor set was obtained from an adult man with Graves' ophthalmopathy.

The gene calls are TRBV29-1 and TRBJ2-7, with D possibly TRBD2 on 6 matching bases. With 2 bases removed from V and 2 bases from J, the gap between germline ends came to 13 bases. The CDR3 sequence is 14 residues long. CDR1 SQVTM and CDR2 ANQGSEA come from the germline V gene. The CDR3 reads CSVEYRGGPYEQYF. The CDR3 bases are TGCAGCGTTGAATACCGGGGAGGTCCCTACGAGCAGTACTTC.

The rearrangement uses TRBV19 and TRBJ2-5; 8 nucleotides agree with TRBD1. The V and J ends lost 7 bases and 5 bases, in that order; junction bases with no gene match: 6. The CDR3 sequence is 13 residues long. CDR1 is LNHDA, CDR2 SQIVND, per germline (reference sequence). The CDR3 region is CASKKQGVETQYF. The CDR3 DNA is TGTGCCAGTAAAAAACAGGGGGTGGAGACCCAGTACTTC.

CDR3 in DNA: TGTGCCAGCAGCTTCGGACAGGGGCATGGCTACACCTTC. Protein product: CASSFGQGHGYTF. The chain links TRBV7-9 to TRBJ1-2, with 9 bases matching TRBD1. V shed 3 bases and J 6 bases; nucleotides not matched to a gene: 2. The CDR3 spans 13 residues. Germline lookup yields CDR1 SEHNR and CDR2 FQNEAQ (reference sequence).

The chain joins TRBV9 to TRBJ2-7, with 7 bases aligning to TRBD1. After removal of 4 bases from V and 2 bases from J, the junction contained 9 bases not matched to a gene. This CDR3 comprises 15 residues. In germline, CDR1 is SGDLS, CDR2 YYNGEE. The CDR3 here is CASSPRTGDTYEQYF. CDR3 DNA sequence: TGTGCCAGCAGCCCTCGGACAGGCGACACCTACGAGCAGTACTTC.

The sample holds many counts of this clonotype. CDR3 in amino acids: CSARSEREWTQYF. The DNA of the CDR3 is TGCAGTGCTAGAAGCGAGCGGGAGTGGACCCAGTACTTC. The chain couples TRBV20-1 to TRBJ2-5; 8 bases map to TRBD2. V was pared by 2 bases and J by 7 bases, with 6 bases of the junction left unmatched. The CDR3 has 13 amino acids. Germline lookup yields CDR1 DFQATT and CDR2 SNEGSKA (reference sequence).

The V and J genes are TRBV9 and TRBJ1-4; D gene unclear. From germline, CDR1 is SGDLS and CDR2 YYNGEE. V dropped 0 bases and J dropped 7 bases, with 10 bases sitting between them. The CDR3 has 14 residues. CDR3 sequence: CASSVETSGEKLFF. CDR3 nucleotides: TGTGCCAGCAGCGTAGAAACTAGCGGTGAAAAACTGTTTTTT.

This clonotype was recorded at least ten times. V is TRBV5-6 and J is TRBJ1-3; D gene ambiguous. Trimming left V 1 base short and J 4 bases short, with 15 bases between. CDR3 length: 16 residues. Germline V gene sequence: CDR1 SGHDT, CDR2 YYEEEE. The CDR3 spells CASSLFVGSTGNTIYF. The CDR3 nucleotides read TGTGCCAGCAGCTTGTTTGTGGGGTCAACGGGAAACACCATATATTTT.

This rearrangement joins TRBV6-4 to TRBJ2-3; maybe TRBD2 (6 bases). This CDR3 has 14 residues. V dropped 2 bases and J dropped 0 bases, with 6 bases sitting between them. Germline CDR1 and CDR2: MRHNA and SNTAGT. The CDR3 protein is CASSDGTSTDTQYF. The CDR3 nucleotides read TGTGCCAGCAGTGACGGGACTAGCACAGATACGCAGTATTTT.

This clonotype appeared a single time. The V gene is TRBV12-3 or TRBV12-4, the J gene TRBJ1-2, with 9 nucleotides matching TRBD1. J was trimmed by 13 bases and V by 5 bases; bases with no gene match: 11. This CDR3 spans 13 amino acids. CDR3 amino acids: CASSRTGTGPSTF. In DNA, the CDR3 is TGTGCCAGCAGTCGAACCGGGACAGGGCCTAGCACCTTC.

This clonotype was counted between two and nine times. V is TRBV7-2 and J is TRBJ2-2, with D hard to call. Between the trimmed V and J ends, which lost 3 bases and 0 bases, there was a span of 11 bases. Germline CDR1 reads SGHTA; CDR2 reads FQGNSA. This CDR3 has 16 amino acids. CDR3 coding DNA: TGTGCCAGCAGCTTGACGGGCAAAACGAACACCGGGGAGCTGTTTTTT. Translated: CASSLTGKTNTGELFF.

This clonotype was detected a few times. The rearrangement links TRBV13 to TRBJ1-5; 9 nucleotides agree with TRBD1. The germline gives CDR1 PRHDT, CDR2 FYEKMQ (reference sequence). V trimming: 6 bases; J trimming: 0 bases; junction bases outside the gene matches: 6. The CDR3 runs to 16 residues. Here the CDR3 reads CASSMGQGYSNQPQHF. As DNA, the CDR3 is TGTGCCAGCAGTATGGGACAGGGATATAGCAATCAGCCCCAGCATTTT.

The chain links TRBV5-5 to TRBJ2-4; D gene unclear. This CDR3 has 11 residues. Trimming left V 5 bases short and J 7 bases short, with 7 bases between. Germline CDR1 and CDR2: SGHKS and YYEKEE (reference sequence). CDR3 in amino acids: CASRDGNIQYF. CDR3 sequence (DNA): TGTGCCAGCAGGGACGGGAACATTCAGTACTTC.

This clonotype was seen at least ten times. This chain links TRBV11-2 with TRBJ2-5; D may be TRBD1 (7 bases). Trimming took 2 bases from V and 6 from J, leaving 22 bases between them. Per germline, CDR1 SGHAT and CDR2 FQNNGV. The CDR3 totals 17 residues. The CDR3 loop reads CASSLRPETGRRQTQYF. CDR3 DNA sequence: TGTGCCAGCAGCTTAAGGCCGGAGACAGGGAGGAGGCAGACCCAGTACTTC.

This chain connects TRBV10-3 to TRBJ2-1, with TRBD2 identical over 14 bases. Trimming cost V 0 bases and J 5 bases; bases outside gene matches: 12. The germline V gene encodes CDR1 ENHRY and CDR2 SYGVKD. The CDR3 sequence is 20 residues long. The CDR3, as DNA: TGTGCCATCAGTGAGTCGCGACTAGCGGGAGGGCCGGATCACCACAATGAGCAGTTCTTC. It translates to CAISESRLAGGPDHHNEQFF.

There are many counts of this clonotype. This sequence joins TRBV5-8 and TRBJ2-5; D is perhaps TRBD1 (5 bases). Trimming shortened V by 7 bases and J by 1 base, and 14 bases separated the two germline ends. CDR1 and CDR2 (germline): SGHTS, YDEGEE. The CDR3 consists of 14 residues. CDR3: CASSDTSAQETQYF. The CDR3, as DNA: TGTGCCAGCTCGGACACCTCGGCCCAAGAGACCCAGTACTTC.

This clonotype was observed many times. A read error is likely, as this CDR3 ends without the conserved phenylalanine or tryptophan. The rearrangement joins TRBV5-8 to TRBJ2-7; TRBD1 agrees at 7 bases. The germline CDR1 and CDR2 sequences are SGHTS and YDEGEE. The CDR3 is made up of 12 amino acids. V gave up 4 bases and J gave up 4 bases; unmatched junction bases: 2. CDR3 in DNA: TGTGCCAGCAGCGCACAGGGGTACGAGCAGTACCTC. The encoded protein is CASSAQGYEQYL.

The chain is built from TRBV9 and TRBJ1-3; 7 bases are shared with TRBD1. The CDR3 covers 15 residues. J gave up 3 bases and V 0 bases, and 3 bases lay outside the gene matches. The V gene's germline CDR1 is SGDLS and CDR2 YYNGEE. The CDR3 DNA reads TGTGCCAGCAGCGTAGCAGGGGGTTTTGGAAACACCATATATTTT. Translated, it gives CASSVAGGFGNTIYF.

This clonotype was seen many times. The V call is TRBV6-5, the J call TRBJ2-2; D perhaps matches TRBD1 (5 bases). With 3 bases removed from V and 5 bases from J, the gap between germline ends came to 10 bases. The CDR3 runs 14 residues. The germline CDR1 and CDR2 sequences are MNHEY and SVGAGI. The CDR3 is CASSYWQGTGELFF. CDR3 coding DNA: TGTGCCAGCAGTTATTGGCAGGGAACCGGGGAGCTGTTTTTT.

At least ten counts were recorded for this clonotype. V usage is TRBV19 and J usage is TRBJ2-2; weak D call: TRBD1 (5 bases). The germline V gene encodes CDR1 LNHDA and CDR2 SQIVND (reference sequence). The CDR3 consists of 12 residues. The germline V and J ends were trimmed by 9 bases and 5 bases, with 10 bases remaining between them. This CDR3 is CASRDRTGELFF. CDR3 DNA: TGTGCCAGCAGAGACAGAACCGGGGAGCTGTTTTTT.

This clonotype was seen many times. The chain has TRBV19 and TRBJ2-2; D is unclear. Trimming took 4 bases from V and 2 from J, leaving 11 bases between them. The CDR3 totals 15 residues. CDR1 is LNHDA and CDR2 is SQIVND in the germline V gene (reference sequence). CDR3 bases: TGTGCCAGTAGTAGTCGGGCCATTAACACCGGGGAGCTGTTTTTT. Translating it yields CASSSRAINTGELFF.

This clonotype occurred many times. The V and J genes are TRBV19 and TRBJ2-2; no firm D call. The CDR3 is 14 residues long. V lost 3 bases to trimming and J lost 6 bases, with 11 bases between them. Germline CDR1 is LNHDA and CDR2 is SQIVND (reference sequence). CDR3 region: CASSIRQDAGELFF. The CDR3 region has the DNA TGTGCCAGTAGTATCAGACAAGATGCCGGGGAGCTGTTTTTT.

A note on this clonotype: A much larger clone lies a single base off, so this may be a read error. The gene calls are TRBV6-6 and TRBJ2-7; D tentatively fits TRBD1 or TRBD2 (6 bases each). In germline, CDR1 is MNHNY, CDR2 SVGAGI (reference sequence). The CDR3 length is 16 residues. Trimming cost V 7 bases and J 2 bases, with 21 bases left between them. The DNA for the CDR3 is TGTGCCAGCACCTCTAGGGGGGTCGGATCTGCCTACGAGCAGTACTTC. Translating gives CASTSRGVGSAYEQYF.

The V gene is TRBV29-1, the J gene TRBJ1-2; D call uncertain. The CDR3 covers 10 residues. Germline V gene data show CDR1 as SQVTM and CDR2 as ANQGSEA. V was clipped by 7 bases and J by 5 bases, with 8 bases between them. The CDR3 loop is CSAGEYGYTF. CDR3 coding DNA: TGCAGCGCCGGGGAGTATGGCTACACCTTC.

This clonotype was counted between two and nine times. V gene TRBV7-3 combines with J gene TRBJ2-2; D ambiguous. The germline CDR1 and CDR2 sequences are SGHTA and FQGTGA. With 9 bases removed from V and 1 base from J, the gap between germline ends came to 3 bases. The CDR3 consists of 11 residues. The CDR3: CASGNTGELFF. The DNA of the CDR3 is TGTGCCAGTGGGAACACCGGGGAGCTGTTTTTT.

This clonotype was recorded many times. The chain links TRBV6-5 to TRBJ2-7; 7 bases line up with TRBD1. The V gene end was trimmed by 0 bases and the J gene end by 4 bases; junction bases not matched to a gene: 3. The CDR3 runs to 14 residues. CDR1 MNHEY and CDR2 SVGAGI come from the germline V gene. The CDR3: CASSYSGQLYEQYF. CDR3 bases: TGTGCCAGCAGTTACTCGGGACAGCTTTACGAGCAGTACTTC.

Turning to this clonotype: Since no conserved phenylalanine or tryptophan closes the CDR3, a read error is the likely cause. V and J are TRBV16 and TRBJ1-4, with TRBD1 identical over 7 bases. The ends lost 8 bases at V and 8 bases at J; junction bases unmatched: 23. This CDR3 comprises 18 residues. Germline lookup yields CDR1 KGHSY and CDR2 FQNENV. The CDR3, as DNA: TGTGCCAGCCGCCGCACCAGAGTAAACAGGGGTTTAACGGAAAAACTGTTTTCT. It yields the protein CASRRTRVNRGLTEKLFS.

Written as DNA, the CDR3 is TGCAGTGTACGCCCATACGACAAGTCGGCTGACTACACCTTC. This sequence encodes CSVRPYDKSADYTF. This chain joins TRBV20-1 and TRBJ1-2, with D uncertain. The CDR3 covers 14 residues. The V gene's germline CDR1 is DFQATT and CDR2 SNEGSKA (reference sequence). The V end lost 7 bases, the J end lost 10 bases, and 25 bases lay between the germline ends.

V and J are TRBV3-1 and TRBJ1-5; D is perhaps TRBD1 (5 bases). The CDR3 spans 11 residues. Germline V CDR1 and CDR2: LGHDT, YNNKEL (reference sequence). Trimming stripped 6 bases from V and 11 bases from J, with 11 bases between. Here the CDR3 DNA reads TGTGCCAGCAGGGGGGATTGGACCCAGCATTTT. Its translation: CASRGDWTQHF.

This clonotype was counted between two and nine times. The chain carries TRBV20-1 and TRBJ2-7, with D perhaps matching TRBD1 or TRBD2 (5 bases each). V lost 7 bases to trimming and J lost 5 bases, with 12 bases between them. Looked up from germline, CDR1 is DFQATT and CDR2 is SNEGSKA (reference sequence). The CDR3 runs to 11 residues. The CDR3: CSVERGHEQYF. CDR3 nucleotides: TGCAGTGTCGAGAGGGGCCACGAGCAGTACTTC.

The sample holds many counts of this clonotype. The rearrangement joins TRBV7-8 to TRBJ2-3; D call uncertain. Germline CDR1 is SGHVS and CDR2 is FQNEAQ. The V end was cut by 1 base, the J end by 4 bases, with 9 bases between. The CDR3 has 14 residues. The CDR3 sequence: CASSLVQGSDTQYF. CDR3 nucleotides: TGTGCCAGCAGCTTAGTTCAAGGGTCAGATACGCAGTATTTT.